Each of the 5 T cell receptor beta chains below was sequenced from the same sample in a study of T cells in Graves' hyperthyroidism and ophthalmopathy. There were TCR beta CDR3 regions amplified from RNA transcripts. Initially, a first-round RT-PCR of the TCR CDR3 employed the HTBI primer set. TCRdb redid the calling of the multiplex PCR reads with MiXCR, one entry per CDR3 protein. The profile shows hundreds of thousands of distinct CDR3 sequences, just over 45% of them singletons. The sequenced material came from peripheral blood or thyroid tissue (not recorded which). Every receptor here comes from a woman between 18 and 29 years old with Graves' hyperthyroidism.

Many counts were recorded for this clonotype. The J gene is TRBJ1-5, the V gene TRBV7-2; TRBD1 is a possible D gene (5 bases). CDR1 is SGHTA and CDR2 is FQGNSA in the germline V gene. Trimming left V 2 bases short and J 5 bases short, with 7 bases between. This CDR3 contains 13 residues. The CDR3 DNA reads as TGTGCCAGCAGCTTATGGGGGGATCAGCCCCAGCATTTT. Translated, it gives CASSLWGDQPQHF.

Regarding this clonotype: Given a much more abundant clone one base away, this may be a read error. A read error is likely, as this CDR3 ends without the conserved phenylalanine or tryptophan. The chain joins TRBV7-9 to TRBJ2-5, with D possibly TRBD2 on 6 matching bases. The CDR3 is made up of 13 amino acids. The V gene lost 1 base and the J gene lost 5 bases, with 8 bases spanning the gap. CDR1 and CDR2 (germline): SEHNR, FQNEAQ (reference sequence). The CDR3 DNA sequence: TGTGCCAGCAGCTTAGTGGGAGGCGAGACCCAGTACCTC. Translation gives CASSLVGGETQYL.

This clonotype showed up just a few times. CDR3 coding DNA: TGCAGTGCTAGAGATCCCGGGACAGGGGGCGACCAGCCCCAGCATTTT. Amino acid sequence: CSARDPGTGGDQPQHF. V and J are TRBV20-1 and TRBJ1-5; 12 nucleotides agree with TRBD1. The CDR3 spans 16 residues. Per the germline V gene, CDR1 is DFQATT and CDR2 is SNEGSKA (reference sequence). The V and J ends lost 0 bases and 7 bases, in that order; junction bases with no gene match: 7.

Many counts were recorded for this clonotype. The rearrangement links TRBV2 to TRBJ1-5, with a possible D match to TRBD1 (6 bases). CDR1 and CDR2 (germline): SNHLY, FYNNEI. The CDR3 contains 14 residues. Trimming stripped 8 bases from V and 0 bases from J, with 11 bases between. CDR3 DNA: TGTGCCAGCCGGACAGCTAATAGCAATCAGCCCCAGCATTTT. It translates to CASRTANSNQPQHF.

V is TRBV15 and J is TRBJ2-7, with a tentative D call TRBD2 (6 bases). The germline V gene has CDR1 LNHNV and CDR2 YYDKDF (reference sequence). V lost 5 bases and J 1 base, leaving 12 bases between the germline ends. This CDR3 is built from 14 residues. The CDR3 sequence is CATSGDGTSYEQYF. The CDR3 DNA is TGTGCCACCAGCGGTGACGGGACTTCCTACGAGCAGTACTTC.